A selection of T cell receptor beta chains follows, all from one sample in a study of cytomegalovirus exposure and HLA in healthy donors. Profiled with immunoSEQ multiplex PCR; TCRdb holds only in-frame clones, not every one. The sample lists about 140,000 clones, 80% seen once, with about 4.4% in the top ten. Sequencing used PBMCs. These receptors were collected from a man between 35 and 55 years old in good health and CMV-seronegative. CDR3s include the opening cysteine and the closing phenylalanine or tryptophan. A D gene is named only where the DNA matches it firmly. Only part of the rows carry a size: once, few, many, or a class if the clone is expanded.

CDR3 protein: CASSLLSANYGYTF
CDR3 DNA: TGTGCCAGCAGCTTACTCTCTGCTAACTATGGCTACACCTTC
CDR3 length: 14
clone size: -
D gene: -
V gene: TRBV13
J gene: TRBJ1-2

CDR3 protein: CASSLGTGSYGYTF
CDR3 DNA: TGTGCCAGCAGCTTAGGGACAGGGTCCTATGGCTACACCTTC
CDR3 length: 14
clone size: -
D gene: TRBD1
V gene: TRBV7-2
J gene: TRBJ1-2

CDR3 protein: CASSEPRETEAFF
CDR3 DNA: TGTGCCAGCAGTGAACCTAGGGAGACTGAAGCTTTCTTT
CDR3 length: 13
clone size: -
D gene: -
V gene: TRBV2
J gene: TRBJ1-1

CDR3 protein: CASSSPGQGPYGKNIQYF
CDR3 DNA: TGTGCCAGCAGCTCTCCGGGACAGGGGCCTTATGGCAAAAACATTCAGTACTTC
CDR3 length: 18
clone size: -
D gene: TRBD1
V gene: TRBV5-4
J gene: TRBJ2-4

CDR3 protein: CASSFPRTRDDGQFF
CDR3 DNA: TGCGCCAGCAGCTTCCCAAGGACTCGCGATGACGGGCAGTTCTTC
CDR3 length: 15
clone size: -
D gene: -
V gene: TRBV5-1
J gene: TRBJ2-1

CDR3 protein: CASSFGQGNFDEQYF
CDR3 DNA: TGTGCCAGCAGCTTCGGACAGGGAAATTTCGACGAGCAGTACTTC
CDR3 length: 15
clone size: -
D gene: TRBD1
V gene: TRBV7-9
J gene: TRBJ2-7

CDR3 protein: CAWLRRGPYEQYF
CDR3 DNA: TGTGCCTGGCTGAGGAGGGGACCCTACGAGCAGTACTTC
CDR3 length: 13
clone size: -
D gene: -
V gene: TRBV30
J gene: TRBJ2-7

CDR3 protein: CASSVSRSGGGTDTQYF
CDR3 DNA: TGTGCCAGCAGCGTCTCGCGTAGCGGGGGGGGCACAGATACGCAGTATTTT
CDR3 length: 17
clone size: -
D gene: TRBD2
V gene: TRBV9
J gene: TRBJ2-3

CDR3 protein: CASSLLGGGYGYTF
CDR3 DNA: TGTGCCAGCAGTTTATTAGGGGGCGGGTATGGCTACACCTTC
CDR3 length: 14
clone size: -
D gene: TRBD1
V gene: TRBV28
J gene: TRBJ1-2

CDR3 protein: CASSRTGGPGDNEQFF
CDR3 DNA: TGTGCCAGCAGCAGAACAGGGGGCCCCGGGGACAATGAGCAGTTCTTC
CDR3 length: 16
clone size: -
D gene: TRBD1
V gene: TRBV7-6
J gene: TRBJ2-1

CDR3 protein: CASSESWGLTEAFF
CDR3 DNA: TGTGCCAGCAGTGAATCTTGGGGCCTCACTGAAGCTTTCTTT
CDR3 length: 14
clone size: few
D gene: -
V gene: TRBV25-1
J gene: TRBJ1-1

CDR3 protein: CASSPGTGYSPLHF
CDR3 DNA: TGTGCCAGCAGCCCCGGGACAGGGTATTCACCCCTCCACTTT
CDR3 length: 14
clone size: -
D gene: TRBD1
V gene: TRBV27
J gene: TRBJ1-6

CDR3 protein: CASRIYRGNSPLHF
CDR3 DNA: TGTGCCAGCAGGATTTACAGGGGAAATTCACCCCTCCACTTT
CDR3 length: 14
clone size: -
D gene: TRBD1
V gene: TRBV2
J gene: TRBJ1-6

CDR3 protein: CASSLEGTGEYEQYF
CDR3 DNA: TGTGCCAGCAGCTTGGAGGGGACAGGAGAGTACGAGCAGTACTTC
CDR3 length: 15
clone size: few
D gene: TRBD1
V gene: TRBV5-4
J gene: TRBJ2-7

CDR3 protein: CASSPGLAESTDTQYF
CDR3 DNA: TGCGCCAGCAGCCCCGGACTAGCGGAGAGCACAGATACGCAGTATTTT
CDR3 length: 16
clone size: once
D gene: TRBD2
V gene: TRBV5-1
J gene: TRBJ2-3

CDR3 protein: CASSSVDRVNEKLFF
CDR3 DNA: TGTGCCAGTAGTTCAGTAGACAGGGTTAATGAAAAACTGTTTTTT
CDR3 length: 15
clone size: -
D gene: TRBD1
V gene: TRBV19
J gene: TRBJ1-4

CDR3 protein: CASSKRGMSNQPQHF
CDR3 DNA: TGCGCCAGCAGTAAAAGGGGGATGAGCAATCAGCCCCAGCATTTT
CDR3 length: 15
clone size: few
D gene: -
V gene: TRBV10-1
J gene: TRBJ1-5

CDR3 protein: CASSQGLAGDDSTDTQYF
CDR3 DNA: TGCGCCAGCAGCCAGGGACTAGCGGGGGACGATAGCACAGATACGCAGTATTTT
CDR3 length: 18
clone size: -
D gene: TRBD2
V gene: TRBV4-1
J gene: TRBJ2-3

CDR3 protein: CASSATGSGQPQHF
CDR3 DNA: TGTGCCAGCAGCGCTACAGGGTCGGGACAGCCCCAGCATTTT
CDR3 length: 14
clone size: -
D gene: -
V gene: TRBV6-1
J gene: TRBJ1-5

CDR3 protein: CASSTGQSYSNQPQHF
CDR3 DNA: TGTGCCAGTAGCACCGGACAGTCTTATAGCAATCAGCCCCAGCATTTT
CDR3 length: 16
clone size: -
D gene: -
V gene: TRBV19
J gene: TRBJ1-5

CDR3 protein: CASSSPKETQYF
CDR3 DNA: TGTGCCAGCAGCTCCCCAAAAGAGACCCAGTACTTC
CDR3 length: 12
clone size: -
D gene: -
V gene: TRBV7-8
J gene: TRBJ2-5

CDR3 protein: CASSPGQGSEKLFF
CDR3 DNA: TGTGCCAGCTCACCGGGACAGGGAAGCGAAAAACTGTTTTTT
CDR3 length: 14
clone size: -
D gene: TRBD1
V gene: TRBV18
J gene: TRBJ1-4

CDR3 protein: CASSVGPAGLDEQFF
CDR3 DNA: TGTGCCAGCAGCGTAGGACCCGCAGGGTTAGATGAGCAGTTCTTC
CDR3 length: 15
clone size: -
D gene: -
V gene: TRBV9
J gene: TRBJ2-1

CDR3 protein: CASSVEGGLVGETQYF
CDR3 DNA: TGTGCCAGCAGCGTGGAGGGGGGACTAGTGGGGGAGACCCAGTACTTC
CDR3 length: 16
clone size: -
D gene: TRBD2
V gene: TRBV9
J gene: TRBJ2-5

CDR3 protein: CACRANTGELFF
CDR3 DNA: TGCGCTTGCAGGGCTAACACCGGGGAGCTGTTTTTT
CDR3 length: 12
clone size: -
D gene: -
V gene: TRBV10-1
J gene: TRBJ2-2

CDR3 protein: CASSEGTGVYEQYF
CDR3 DNA: TGTGCCAGCAGTGAAGGGACAGGGGTGTACGAGCAGTACTTC
CDR3 length: 14
clone size: -
D gene: TRBD1
V gene: TRBV6-1
J gene: TRBJ2-7

CDR3 protein: CASSLISSGGFTDTQYF
CDR3 DNA: TGCGCCAGCAGCTTGATCTCCAGCGGGGGGTTCACAGATACGCAGTATTTT
CDR3 length: 17
clone size: few
D gene: TRBD2
V gene: TRBV5-1
J gene: TRBJ2-3

CDR3 protein: CASRSSGGLKAFF
CDR3 DNA: TGTGCCAGCAGGTCCTCTGGGGGCCTAAAAGCTTTCTTT
CDR3 length: 13
clone size: -
D gene: -
V gene: TRBV28
J gene: TRBJ1-1

CDR3 protein: CASSTSGGVYNEQFF
CDR3 DNA: TGTGCCAGTAGTACTAGCGGGGGGGTATACAATGAGCAGTTCTTC
CDR3 length: 15
clone size: -
D gene: TRBD2
V gene: TRBV19
J gene: TRBJ2-1

CDR3 protein: CASSLDRGINEKLFF
CDR3 DNA: TGTGCCAGCAGCCTCGACAGGGGCATTAATGAAAAACTGTTTTTT
CDR3 length: 15
clone size: -
D gene: TRBD1
V gene: TRBV7-8
J gene: TRBJ1-4

CDR3 protein: CASSPPGQGANEQFF
CDR3 DNA: TGTGCCAGCTCACCGCCGGGACAGGGGGCCAATGAGCAGTTCTTC
CDR3 length: 15
clone size: once
D gene: TRBD1
V gene: TRBV18
J gene: TRBJ2-1

CDR3 protein: CASSLTGGSSYNEQFF
CDR3 DNA: TGTGCCAGCAGCTTGACCGGGGGAAGCTCCTACAATGAGCAGTTCTTC
CDR3 length: 16
clone size: -
D gene: -
V gene: TRBV5-4
J gene: TRBJ2-1

CDR3 protein: CASSLDGRGNEKLFF
CDR3 DNA: TGCGCCAGCAGCTTGGACGGGCGGGGTAATGAAAAACTGTTTTTT
CDR3 length: 15
clone size: -
D gene: -
V gene: TRBV5-1
J gene: TRBJ1-4

CDR3 protein: CASSLGPTFNEKLFF
CDR3 DNA: TGCGCCAGCAGCTTGGGGCCAACCTTTAATGAAAAACTGTTTTTT
CDR3 length: 15
clone size: -
D gene: -
V gene: TRBV5-1
J gene: TRBJ1-4

CDR3 protein: CASALGGTYEQYF
CDR3 DNA: TGTGCCAGCGCTTTGGGGGGGACCTACGAGCAGTACTTC
CDR3 length: 13
clone size: -
D gene: TRBD2
V gene: TRBV28
J gene: TRBJ2-7

CDR3 protein: CSAGGGGSYGYTF
CDR3 DNA: TGCAGCGCCGGAGGGGGGGGCTCGTATGGCTACACCTTC
CDR3 length: 13
clone size: -
D gene: -
V gene: TRBV29-1
J gene: TRBJ1-2

CDR3 protein: CASSSKPERAGELFF
CDR3 DNA: TGTGCCAGCAGCTCAAAACCAGAGCGGGCCGGGGAGCTGTTTTTT
CDR3 length: 15
clone size: -
D gene: -
V gene: TRBV7-9
J gene: TRBJ2-2

CDR3 protein: CASKVGTNSGNTIYF
CDR3 DNA: TGTGCCAGCAAAGTAGGGACAAACTCTGGAAACACCATATATTTT
CDR3 length: 15
clone size: -
D gene: -
V gene: TRBV6-5
J gene: TRBJ1-3

CDR3 protein: CASSVWDRPQEGYTF
CDR3 DNA: TGTGCCAGTAGTGTCTGGGACAGGCCCCAGGAGGGCTACACCTTC
CDR3 length: 15
clone size: -
D gene: TRBD1
V gene: TRBV19
J gene: TRBJ1-2

CDR3 protein: CASVLGGFNQPQHF
CDR3 DNA: TGTGCTAGTGTCCTGGGGGGGTTTAATCAGCCCCAGCATTTT
CDR3 length: 14
clone size: -
D gene: -
V gene: TRBV12-5
J gene: TRBJ1-5

CDR3 protein: CASSSASGGNHIQYF
CDR3 DNA: TGTGCCAGCAGTTCCGCTAGCGGGGGGAATCACATTCAGTACTTC
CDR3 length: 15
clone size: -
D gene: TRBD2
V gene: TRBV6-5
J gene: TRBJ2-4

CDR3 protein: CASSPPDSYEQYF
CDR3 DNA: TGTGCCAGCTCACCACCGGACAGCTACGAGCAGTACTTC
CDR3 length: 13
clone size: -
D gene: -
V gene: TRBV18
J gene: TRBJ2-7

CDR3 protein: CASSFGGTGASVAFF
CDR3 DNA: TGTGCCAGCAGCTTTGGGGGGACAGGGGCTAGTGTGGCTTTCTTT
CDR3 length: 15
clone size: -
D gene: TRBD1
V gene: TRBV11-2
J gene: TRBJ1-1

CDR3 protein: CASSPTPGQGATEAFF
CDR3 DNA: TGTGCCAGCAGCCCGACCCCGGGACAGGGGGCGACTGAAGCTTTCTTT
CDR3 length: 16
clone size: -
D gene: TRBD1
V gene: TRBV5-5
J gene: TRBJ1-1

CDR3 protein: CASSLVAGGIRNTIYF
CDR3 DNA: TGTGCCAGCAGCTTAGTCGCAGGGGGTATTAGAAACACCATATATTTT
CDR3 length: 16
clone size: -
D gene: TRBD1
V gene: TRBV7-9
J gene: TRBJ1-3

CDR3 protein: CATKGQGSGANVLTF
CDR3 DNA: TGTGCCACCAAGGGACAGGGCTCTGGGGCCAACGTCCTGACTTTC
CDR3 length: 15
clone size: -
D gene: TRBD1
V gene: TRBV19
J gene: TRBJ2-6

CDR3 protein: CASSLGGAAYGYTF
CDR3 DNA: TGTGCCAGCAGCTTGGGGGGAGCCGCTTATGGCTACACCTTC
CDR3 length: 14
clone size: -
D gene: -
V gene: TRBV5-6
J gene: TRBJ1-2

CDR3 protein: CASSIVRDTGELFF
CDR3 DNA: TGTGCCAGTAGTATAGTCCGGGACACCGGGGAGCTGTTTTTT
CDR3 length: 14
clone size: -
D gene: -
V gene: TRBV19
J gene: TRBJ2-2